This record covers a single T cell receptor beta chain. TCRdb keeps only in-frame clones here, not all; method: immunoSEQ multiplex PCR. The table lists around 140,000 clones, roughly nine tenths of them singletons. These data are taken from a study of control samples from healthy donors and cancer patients. CDR1 is LNHDA and CDR2 is SQIVND in the germline V gene (reference sequence). This CDR3 contains 16 residues. V lost 6 bases to trimming and J lost 0 bases, with 15 bases between them. Material: PBMCs. The TCR comes from a man aged 50-60 years with head and neck cancer. The V call is TRBV19, the J call TRBJ2-1, with D maybe TRBD2 (6 bases). The CDR3 is CASSGRALSSYNEQFF. DNA for the CDR3: TGTGCCAGTAGCGGGAGAGCCCTGAGCTCCTACAATGAGCAGTTCTTC.